This T cell receptor (beta chain) came from a study of cytomegalovirus exposure and HLA in healthy donors. Notes on the study in general: A later analysis found common viral pathogens apparently linked to several of the most significant clusters. According to an earlier analysis, most TCR beta V segments yielded productive rearrangements about 87% or about 30% of the time.

The PCR was carried out with 60 Vbeta primers and 13 Jbeta primers. The repertoire was sequenced with immunoSEQ multiplex PCR; TCRdb's copy has only in-frame clones and lacks some. The sample yields approximately 100,000 clones, around 80% seen once. Trimming left V 2 bases short and J 2 bases short, with 14 bases between. This CDR3 contains 15 residues. CDR1 and CDR2 from the germline V gene are SGDLS and YYNGEE. Regarding this clone: Its antigen is not identified.

The sequenced sample consisted of PBMCs. This receptor was taken from a woman aged 45-59 years in good health and CMV-seropositive. The V and J genes are TRBV9 and TRBJ2-7, with D unclear. CDR3: CASSVSDGLPYEQYF. The CDR3 DNA reads as TGTGCCAGCAGCGTGAGCGACGGCCTCCCCTACGAGCAGTACTTC. The variable domain in full, with the rest retrieved from reference TRBV9 and TRBJ2-7, is DSGVTQTPKHLITATGQRVTLRCSPRSGDLSVYWYQQSLDQGLQFLIQYYNGEERAKGNILERFSAQQFPDLHSELNLSSLELGDSALYFCASSVSDGLPYEQYFGPGTRLTVT.